The 18 T cell receptor beta chains listed next were all sequenced from one sample in a study of cytomegalovirus exposure and HLA in healthy donors. The protocol was immunoSEQ multiplex PCR, while the TCRdb copy is restricted to in-frame clones and leaves out a portion. The sample contains 100,000 to 150,000 clones, approximately 89% of which appear only once. The sequenced material came from PBMCs. The source of these receptors is a woman younger than 35 in good health and CMV-seronegative.

This chain joins TRBV30 and TRBJ1-2; 9 bases are a match to TRBD1. V shed 0 bases and J 0 bases; nucleotides not matched to a gene: 5. From germline, CDR1 is GTSNPN and CDR2 SVGIG (reference sequence). The CDR3 has 16 residues. CDR3 sequence reads: CAWSVMDRGTNYGYTF. CDR3 nucleotide sequence: TGTGCCTGGAGTGTAATGGACAGGGGAACTAACTATGGCTACACCTTC.

J is TRBJ2-4 and V is TRBV7-2; 8 bases line up with TRBD1. This CDR3 comprises 14 residues. V lost 3 bases and J lost 7; bases outside the gene matches: 5. Germline-derived CDR1 and CDR2 are SGHTA and FQGNSA. CDR3 DNA: TGTGCCAGCAGCTTCGACTGGGACAGGAACATTCAGTACTTC. Protein: CASSFDWDRNIQYF. Variable domain in full (rest from reference TRBV7-2 and TRBJ2-4): GAGVSQSPSNKVTEKGKDVELRCDPISGHTALYWYRQSLGQGLEFLIYFQGNSAPDKSGLPSDRFSAERTGGSVSTLTIQRTQQEDSAVYLCASSFDWDRNIQYFGAGTRLSVL.

V is TRBV15 and J is TRBJ1-5, with 7 bases matching TRBD1. Germline-derived CDR1 and CDR2 are LNHNV and YYDKDF (reference sequence). This CDR3 has 20 amino acids. V dropped 2 bases and J dropped 0; count of bases not matched to a gene: 16. The CDR3 loop is CATSRSRPTGLTYSNQPQHF. The CDR3 region has the DNA TGTGCCACCAGCAGATCCCGCCCGACAGGGCTAACTTATAGCAATCAGCCCCAGCATTTT.

CDR3 in DNA: TGCGCCAGCAGCCAAGATGGACTAGCGGACTACAATGAGCAGTTCTTC. Its translation is CASSQDGLADYNEQFF. The rearrangement uses TRBV4-3 and TRBJ2-1; 10 nucleotides line up with TRBD2. Germline trimming cut 0 bases from V and 3 bases from J; bases unmatched to any gene: 2. Germline assignment: CDR1 LGHNA and CDR2 YSLEER. This CDR3 is built from 16 residues.

The chain combines TRBV18 with TRBJ1-2; tentative D call: TRBD1 (6 bases). The CDR3 consists of 14 residues. Per germline, CDR1 KGHSH and CDR2 LQKENI. The V and J ends lost 9 bases and 6 bases respectively, with 20 bases between them. Here the CDR3 DNA reads TGTGCCAGTAAACTCACCTCACAGGGCGATGGCTACACCTTC. This codes for CASKLTSQGDGYTF.

The chain employs TRBV19 and TRBJ2-1; 9 bases are shared with TRBD2. This CDR3 has 14 residues. With V trimmed by 2 bases and J by 8 bases, 4 bases remained unmatched. CDR1 LNHDA and CDR2 SQIVND come from the germline V gene (reference sequence). For the CDR3, the DNA is TGTGCCAGTAGTATACAGCGGGGGGCTCATGAGCAGTTCTTC. Amino acid sequence: CASSIQRGAHEQFF.

This clone was observed once. The chain carries TRBV27 and TRBJ2-1; D may be TRBD2 (6 bases). The V gene's germline CDR1 is MNHEY and CDR2 SMNVEV (reference sequence). The CDR3 has 14 amino acids. Trimming removed 3 bases from V and 6 bases from J, with 12 bases in between. The CDR3 DNA sequence: TGTGCCAGCAGTTTTAGGCTAGCGTCCAATGAGCAGTTCTTC. This encodes CASSFRLASNEQFF.

This clone was found once. In DNA, the CDR3 is TGTGCCACCGGTGGGGCCTCGGGTGGCGAGCAGTACGTC. Protein product: CATGGASGGEQYV. The genes are TRBV10-3 and TRBJ2-7; D may be TRBD1 (5 bases). There are 13 residues in the CDR3. With 10 bases removed from V and 6 bases from J, the gap between germline ends came to 19 bases. Per the germline V gene, CDR1 is ENHRY and CDR2 is SYGVKD.

The J gene is TRBJ2-2, the V gene TRBV10-1; 7 bases are shared with TRBD1. The trim removed 2 bases at V and 5 bases at J, leaving 5 bases unmatched. This CDR3 comprises 15 residues. In germline, CDR1 is WNHNN, CDR2 SYGVQD (reference sequence). The CDR3 loop reads CASSESDRETGELFF. CDR3 bases: TGCGCCAGCAGTGAGAGCGACAGGGAGACCGGGGAGCTGTTTTTT.

The chain uses TRBV28 and TRBJ1-1, with a tentative D call TRBD1 (5 bases). Trimming took off 7 bases at V and 0 bases at J, with 12 bases between the two ends. Germline-derived CDR1 and CDR2 are MDHEN and SYDVKM. The CDR3 has 14 amino acids. Here the CDR3 reads CASKAGTMNTEAFF. CDR3 in DNA: TGTGCCAGCAAGGCGGGGACGATGAACACTGAAGCTTTCTTT.

This sequence joins TRBV5-1 and TRBJ2-1; 10 positions match TRBD2. Germline CDR1 SGHRS, CDR2 YFSETQ. The V and J ends lost 3 bases and 8 bases, in that order; junction bases with no gene match: 11. The CDR3 sequence is 16 residues long. The CDR3 here is CASSSNPSGGIDEQFF. The DNA of the CDR3 is TGCGCCAGCAGCTCAAACCCTAGCGGGGGTATCGATGAGCAGTTCTTC.

This sequence joins TRBV6-1 and TRBJ1-2; 7 positions match TRBD1. Germline V gene sequence: CDR1 MNHNS, CDR2 SASEGT. The CDR3 totals 15 residues. The ends lost 2 bases at V and 4 bases at J; junction bases unmatched: 7. The CDR3: CASSERDSSAYGYTF. DNA for the CDR3: TGTGCCAGCAGTGAAAGGGACAGCTCAGCCTATGGCTACACCTTC.

A single count supports this clone. The chain couples TRBV2 to TRBJ2-2; D gene ambiguous. Looked up from germline, CDR1 is SNHLY and CDR2 is FYNNEI. This CDR3 has 14 amino acids. The germline V and J ends were trimmed by 4 bases and 6 bases, with 12 bases remaining between them. The DNA for the CDR3 is TGTGCCAGCAGTGTATTTCTAGGTTCCGGGGAGCTGTTTTTT. This codes for CASSVFLGSGELFF.

V gene TRBV5-1 combines with J gene TRBJ2-7, with 7 bases identical to TRBD2. After removal of 5 bases from V and 0 bases from J, the junction contained 5 bases not matched to a gene. The V gene's germline CDR1 is SGHRS and CDR2 YFSETQ. The CDR3 spans 14 residues. In nucleotides, the CDR3 is TGCGCCAGCAGGGGACTAACGACCTCCTACGAGCAGTACTTC. It yields the protein CASRGLTTSYEQYF.

The chain joins TRBV2 to TRBJ1-1; 8 bases line up with TRBD1. The junction had 6 bases not matched to a gene; V was cut back by 7 bases and J by 5 bases. CDR1 is SNHLY and CDR2 is FYNNEI in the germline V gene. This CDR3 is 13 amino acids long. Here the CDR3 DNA reads TGTGCCAGCACGAGGGACAGGAAAACTGAAGCTTTCTTT. Its translation is CASTRDRKTEAFF.

The rearrangement uses TRBV5-8 and TRBJ2-3; D may be TRBD1 (6 bases). This CDR3 is 16 amino acids long. CDR1 and CDR2 (germline): SGHTS, YDEGEE. The V and J ends lost 3 bases and 1 base respectively, with 15 bases between them. CDR3 loop: CASSSTAEGGTDTQYF. CDR3 DNA sequence: TGTGCCAGCAGCTCGACGGCCGAGGGGGGCACAGATACGCAGTATTTT. Supplemented by reference TRBV5-8 and TRBJ2-3, the full variable domain reads EAGVTQSPTHLIKTRGQQATLRCSPISGHTSVYWYQQALGLGLQFLLWYDEGEERNRGNFPPRFSGRQFPNYSSELNVNALELEDSALYLCASSSTAEGGTDTQYFGPGTRLTVL.

This chain connects TRBV5-6 to TRBJ2-2; D unresolved. This CDR3 is built from 15 residues. Trimming cost V 5 bases and J 1 base, with 12 bases left between them. CDR1 SGHDT and CDR2 YYEEEE come from the germline V gene. CDR3 in amino acids: CASSPTPGNTGELFF. The CDR3 nucleotides read TGTGCCAGCAGTCCAACCCCCGGGAACACCGGGGAGCTGTTTTTT.

The J gene is TRBJ2-7, the V gene TRBV6-5, with D possibly being TRBD2 (5 bases). V shed 7 bases and J shed 4 bases, with 17 bases lying between them. The CDR3 has 14 amino acids. Germline CDR1 reads MNHEY; CDR2 reads SVGAGI. CDR3 in DNA: TGTGCCAGCAATTCCTATAGCGATTCTTACGAGCAGTACTTC. Its protein product is CASNSYSDSYEQYF.